The entry below gives a single T cell receptor beta chain sequence along with its context. V lost 4 bases, J lost 2 bases, and 4 bases stayed unmatched. The CDR3 has 15 amino acids. Germline V gene lookup returns CDR1 MNHEY and CDR2 SMNVEV (reference sequence). Assay: immunoSEQ multiplex PCR; the TCRdb copy retains only in-frame clones and omits some. The sample holds more than 65,000 clones; around 95% are singletons and the top ten take 0.36%. This sample stems from a study of technical replicates of blood from a few donors. The chain is built from TRBV27 and TRBJ2-2, with 7 bases matching TRBD1. Material: T cells isolated from PBMCs. This TCR was sampled from a human donor in good health. CDR3 amino acids: CASSSTGPNTGELFF. The CDR3 region has the DNA TGTGCCAGCAGTTCGACAGGGCCCAACACCGGGGAGCTGTTTTTT.